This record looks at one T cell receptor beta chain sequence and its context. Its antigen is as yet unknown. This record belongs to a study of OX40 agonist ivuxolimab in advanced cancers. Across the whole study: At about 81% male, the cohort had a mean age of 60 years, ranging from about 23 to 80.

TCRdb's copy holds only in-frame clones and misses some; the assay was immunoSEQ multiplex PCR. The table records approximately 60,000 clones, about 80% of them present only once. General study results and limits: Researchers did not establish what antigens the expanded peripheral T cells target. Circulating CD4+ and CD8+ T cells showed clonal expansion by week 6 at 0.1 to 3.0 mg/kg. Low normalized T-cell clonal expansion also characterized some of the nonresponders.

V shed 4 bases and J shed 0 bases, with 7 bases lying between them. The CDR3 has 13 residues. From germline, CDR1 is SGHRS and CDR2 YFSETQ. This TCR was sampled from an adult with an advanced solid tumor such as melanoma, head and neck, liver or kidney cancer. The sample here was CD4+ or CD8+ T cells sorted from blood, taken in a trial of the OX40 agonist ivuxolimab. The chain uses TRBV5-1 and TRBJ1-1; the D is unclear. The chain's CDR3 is CASSADLNTEAFF. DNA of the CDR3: TGCGCCAGCAGCGCGGACCTGAACACTGAAGCTTTCTTT.